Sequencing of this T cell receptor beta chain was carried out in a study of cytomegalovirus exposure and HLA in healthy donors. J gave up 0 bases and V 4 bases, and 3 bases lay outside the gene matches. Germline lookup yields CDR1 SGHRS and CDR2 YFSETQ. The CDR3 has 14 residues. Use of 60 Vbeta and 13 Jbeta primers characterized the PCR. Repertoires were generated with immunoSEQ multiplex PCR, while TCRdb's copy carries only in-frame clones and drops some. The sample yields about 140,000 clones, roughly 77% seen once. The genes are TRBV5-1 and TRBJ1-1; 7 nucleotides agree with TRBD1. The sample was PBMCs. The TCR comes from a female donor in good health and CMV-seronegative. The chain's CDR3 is CASSGTGVNTEAFF. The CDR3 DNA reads TGCGCCAGCAGCGGAACAGGGGTGAACACTGAAGCTTTCTTT.